The TCR beta chain under discussion was sequenced for a study of response to subunit inactivated influenza vaccine. Germline CDR1 LGHNA, CDR2 YNFKEQ. This CDR3 contains 15 residues. V was clipped by 0 bases and J by 4 bases; unmatched bases: 5. TCRdb reanalysed the RT-PCR reads using MiXCR and keeps one entry per CDR3 protein. The table includes a few hundred thousand distinct CDR3 sequences, around 11% detected once. This clonotype was picked up many times. A further study also used this sample, focusing on T cells expressing NK-cell markers. That study reports: With UMIs, 5'RACE template switching was used to make TCR beta cDNA. Sorted CD3+CD56+NKG2C+, CD3+CD56+NKG2C- and CD3+CD56-NKG2C+ T cells supplied TCR beta repertoires. HCMV seropositivity characterized most of the eight sequenced donors, and seronegativity one.

Sequenced here: PBMCs from blood, sampled on the day of vaccination. This chain joins TRBV4-2 and TRBJ2-5, with TRBD1 matching 7 bases. This clonotype originated in a man aged 50 or older who received an inactivated influenza vaccine. In nucleotides, the CDR3 is TGTGCCAGCAGCCAAGAGGGACAGTTGGGAGAGACCCAGTACTTC. Translated, it gives CASSQEGQLGETQYF.